The entry below gives a single T cell receptor (beta chain) sequence along with its context. What it binds is not known. The sample holds other DNA sequences that translate to the same CDR3. Produced via immunoSEQ multiplex PCR; TCRdb's table is partial and in-frame only. The profile shows about 190,000 clones, approximately 94% of them singletons. This CDR3 has 15 amino acids. V was shortened by 2 bases and J by 0 bases, with 8 bases between the two germline ends. The germline CDR1 and CDR2 sequences are MNHEY and SMNVEV (reference sequence). The data belong to a study of T cell responses to AZD1222 COVID-19 vaccine. Findings of the study overall: The donor group comprised mostly white British people and more females; the analysis possibly underestimated clonal diversity.

The sample in question was peripheral blood, obtained on day 0 of AZD1222 vaccination. This TCR derives from an adult in good health. The rearrangement joins TRBV27 to TRBJ1-5; D remains unclear. In DNA, the CDR3 is TGTGCCAGCAGTTTAAGTGGTTATAGCAATCAGCCCCAGCATTTT. Translating gives CASSLSGYSNQPQHF.